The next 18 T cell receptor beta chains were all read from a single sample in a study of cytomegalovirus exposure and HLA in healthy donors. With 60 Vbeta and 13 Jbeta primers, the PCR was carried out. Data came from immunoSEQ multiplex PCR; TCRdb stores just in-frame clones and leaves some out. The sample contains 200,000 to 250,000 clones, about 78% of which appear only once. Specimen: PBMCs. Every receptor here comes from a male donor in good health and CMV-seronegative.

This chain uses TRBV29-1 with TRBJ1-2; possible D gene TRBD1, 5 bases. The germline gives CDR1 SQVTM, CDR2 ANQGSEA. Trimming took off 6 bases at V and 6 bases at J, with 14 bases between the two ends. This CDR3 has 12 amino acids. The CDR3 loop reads CSVSAQGNGYTF. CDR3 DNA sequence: TGCAGCGTGAGCGCTCAGGGAAATGGCTACACCTTC.

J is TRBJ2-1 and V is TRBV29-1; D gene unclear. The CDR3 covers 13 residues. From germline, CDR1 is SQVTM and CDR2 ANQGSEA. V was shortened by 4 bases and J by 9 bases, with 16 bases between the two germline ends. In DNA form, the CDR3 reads TGCAGCGTTGCCCGAGGATTAACTGGTGAGCAGTTCTTC. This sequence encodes CSVARGLTGEQFF.

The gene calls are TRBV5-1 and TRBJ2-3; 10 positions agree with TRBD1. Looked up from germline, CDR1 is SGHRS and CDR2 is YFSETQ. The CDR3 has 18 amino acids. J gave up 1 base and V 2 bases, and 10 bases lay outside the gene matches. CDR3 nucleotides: TGCGCCAGCAGCTTCGTATTGACCGGGACAGGGGGCACAGATACGCAGTATTTT. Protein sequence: CASSFVLTGTGGTDTQYF.

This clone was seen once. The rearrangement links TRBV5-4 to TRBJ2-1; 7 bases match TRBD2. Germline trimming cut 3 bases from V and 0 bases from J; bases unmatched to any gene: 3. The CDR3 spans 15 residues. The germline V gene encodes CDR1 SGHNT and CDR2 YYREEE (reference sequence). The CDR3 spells CASSSSSGSYNEQFF. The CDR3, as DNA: TGTGCCAGCAGCTCCTCTAGCGGCTCCTACAATGAGCAGTTCTTC.

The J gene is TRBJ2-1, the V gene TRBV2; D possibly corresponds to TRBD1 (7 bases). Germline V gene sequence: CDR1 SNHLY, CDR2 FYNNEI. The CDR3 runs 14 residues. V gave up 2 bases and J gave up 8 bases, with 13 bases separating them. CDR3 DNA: TGTGCCAGCAGTGAATTAGGAGGGGGCGATGAGCAGTTCTTC. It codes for CASSELGGGDEQFF.

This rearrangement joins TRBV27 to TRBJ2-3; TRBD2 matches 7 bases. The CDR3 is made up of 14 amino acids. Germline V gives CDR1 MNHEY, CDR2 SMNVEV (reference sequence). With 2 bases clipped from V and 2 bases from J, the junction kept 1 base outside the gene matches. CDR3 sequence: CASSLAGVTDTQYF. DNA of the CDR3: TGTGCCAGCAGTTTAGCGGGGGTCACAGATACGCAGTATTTT.

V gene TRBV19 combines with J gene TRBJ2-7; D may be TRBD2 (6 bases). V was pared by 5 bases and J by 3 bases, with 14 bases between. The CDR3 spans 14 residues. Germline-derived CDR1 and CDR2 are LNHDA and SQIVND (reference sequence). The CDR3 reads CASSVGTDFYEQYF. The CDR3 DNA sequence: TGTGCCAGTAGTGTAGGGACTGATTTCTACGAGCAGTACTTC.

CDR3 DNA: TGTGCCAGCAGTGACGTAGGGGCAAGCAATCAGCCCCAGCATTTT. This sequence encodes CASSDVGASNQPQHF. The chain couples TRBV25-1 to TRBJ1-5; TRBD1 might be the D (5 bases). Deletions cut 3 bases from V and 1 base from J, with 10 bases between. The CDR3 is 15 amino acids. Germline V lookup: CDR1 MGHDK, CDR2 SYGVNS.

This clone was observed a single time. CDR3: CASSESRAGPSYEQYF. CDR3 nucleotide sequence: TGCGCCAGCAGTGAGTCGAGAGCGGGGCCCTCCTACGAGCAGTACTTC. V usage is TRBV10-1 and J usage is TRBJ2-7, with TRBD2 matching over 7 bases. There are 16 residues in the CDR3. V gave up 0 bases and J gave up 0 bases; unmatched junction bases: 5. Germline CDR1 WNHNN, CDR2 SYGVQD (reference sequence).

The CDR3 region is CASSPSVSEQFF. CDR3 DNA: TGTGCCAGTAGTCCTAGCGTGAGTGAGCAGTTCTTC. The chain links TRBV19 to TRBJ2-1; possibly TRBD2 for D (6 bases). V shed 5 bases and J shed 9 bases, with 11 bases lying between them. Germline V gene sequence: CDR1 LNHDA, CDR2 SQIVND (reference sequence). CDR3 length: 12 amino acids.

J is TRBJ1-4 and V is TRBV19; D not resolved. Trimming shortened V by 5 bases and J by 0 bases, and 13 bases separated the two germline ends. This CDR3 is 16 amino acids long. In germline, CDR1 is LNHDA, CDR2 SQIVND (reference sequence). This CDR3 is CASSASGRATNEKLFF. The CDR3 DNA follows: TGTGCCAGTAGTGCATCGGGAAGAGCAACTAATGAAAAACTGTTTTTT.

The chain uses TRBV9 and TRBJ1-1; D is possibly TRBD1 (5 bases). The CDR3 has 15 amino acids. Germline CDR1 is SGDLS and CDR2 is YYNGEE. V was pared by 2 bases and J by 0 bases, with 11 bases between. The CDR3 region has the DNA TGTGCCAGCAGCGTGGGGGGGACGGTGAACACTGAAGCTTTCTTT. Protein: CASSVGGTVNTEAFF. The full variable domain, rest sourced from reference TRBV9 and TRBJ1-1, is DSGVTQTPKHLITATGQRVTLRCSPRSGDLSVYWYQQSLDQGLQFLIQYYNGEERAKGNILERFSAQQFPDLHSELNLSSLELGDSALYFCASSVGGTVNTEAFFGQGTRLTVV.

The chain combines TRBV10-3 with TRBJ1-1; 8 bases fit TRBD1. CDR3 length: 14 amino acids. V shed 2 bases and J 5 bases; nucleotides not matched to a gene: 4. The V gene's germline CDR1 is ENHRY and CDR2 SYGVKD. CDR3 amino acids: CAISEGQGGTEAFF. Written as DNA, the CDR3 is TGTGCCATCAGTGAGGGACAGGGAGGGACTGAAGCTTTCTTT.

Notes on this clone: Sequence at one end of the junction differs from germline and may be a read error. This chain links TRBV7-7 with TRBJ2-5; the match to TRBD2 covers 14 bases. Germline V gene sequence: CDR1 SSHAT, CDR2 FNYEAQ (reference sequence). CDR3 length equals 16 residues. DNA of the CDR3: TGTGCTAGCAGCTTAGGGACTAGCGGGGGCCAAGAGACCCAGTACTTC. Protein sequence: CASSLGTSGGQETQYF.

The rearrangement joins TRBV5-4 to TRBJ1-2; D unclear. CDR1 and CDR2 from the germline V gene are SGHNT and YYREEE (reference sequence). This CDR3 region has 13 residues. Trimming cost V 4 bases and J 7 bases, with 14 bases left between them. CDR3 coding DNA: TGTGCCAGCAGCCCCCCACAGTCTCGTGGCTACACCTTC. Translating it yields CASSPPQSRGYTF.

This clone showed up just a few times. CDR3 DNA sequence: TGTGCCAGCAGCGGCCGGGAGGGGGGGGCAGATACGCAGTATTTT. Translated, it gives CASSGREGGADTQYF. The rearrangement joins TRBV7-8 to TRBJ2-3; TRBD2 aligns across 8 bases. Trimming removed 5 bases from V and 4 bases from J; junction bases left unmatched: 8. The germline CDR1 and CDR2 sequences are SGHVS and FQNEAQ. The CDR3 covers 15 residues.

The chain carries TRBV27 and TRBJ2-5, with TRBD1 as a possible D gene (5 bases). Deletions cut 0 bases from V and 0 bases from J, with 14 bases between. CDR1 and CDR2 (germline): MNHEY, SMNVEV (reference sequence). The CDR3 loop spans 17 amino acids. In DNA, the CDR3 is TGTGCCAGCAGTTTATCGTCCCAGGGTAGATACCAAGAGACCCAGTACTTC. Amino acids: CASSLSSQGRYQETQYF.

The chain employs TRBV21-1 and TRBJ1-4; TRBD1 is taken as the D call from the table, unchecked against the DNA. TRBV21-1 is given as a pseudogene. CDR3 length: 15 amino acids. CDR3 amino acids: CASSPRQGKGEKLFF. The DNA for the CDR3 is TGTGCCAGCAGCCCACGACAGGGGAAGGGGGAAAAACTGTTTTTT.